These 20 T cell receptor beta chains were sequenced from one sample in a study of sequential checkpoint blockade in melanoma. Documented treatment: randomized to nivolumab then ipilimumab (arm A) or the reverse (arm B). Generated by immunoSEQ multiplex PCR, the TCRdb table keeps only in-frame clones and is missing some. The sample contains under 45,000 clones, roughly 86% of which appear only once. The sequenced sample was CD8+ T cells sorted from blood (inferred from file names), obtained from a patient given nivolumab and ipilimumab in sequence. The receptors here all came from a human donor with melanoma.

The chain couples TRBV27 to TRBJ1-5, with a weak D call TRBD1 (5 bases). CDR3 size: 14 residues. CDR1 and CDR2 (germline): MNHEY, SMNVEV (reference sequence). Deletions cut 5 bases from V and 3 bases from J, with 11 bases between. The CDR3 is CASSPGLPNQPQHF. In DNA form, the CDR3 reads TGTGCCAGCAGTCCGGGACTCCCCAATCAGCCCCAGCATTTT.

Only a few counts were recorded for this clone. The chain combines TRBV6-1 with TRBJ1-3; possible D gene TRBD1, 5 bases. The ends were cut back, 3 bases at V and 4 bases at J, with 13 bases in the middle. Per the germline V gene, CDR1 is MNHNS and CDR2 is SASEGT. The CDR3 has 15 amino acids. CDR3 sequence reads: CASSDWGYTGNTIYF. CDR3 DNA sequence: TGTGCCAGCAGTGACTGGGGCTATACGGGAAACACCATATATTTT.

CDR3 loop: CASSFSGNNEQFF. For the CDR3, the DNA is TGTGCCAGCAGTTTCAGCGGGAACAATGAGCAGTTCTTC. The J gene is TRBJ2-1, the V gene TRBV27, with 7 bases identical to TRBD2. V trimming: 3 bases; J trimming: 5 bases; junction bases outside the gene matches: 1. Germline-derived CDR1 and CDR2 are MNHEY and SMNVEV (reference sequence). The CDR3 is made up of 13 amino acids.

The chain has TRBV2 and TRBJ2-7, with 9 bases identical to TRBD1. There are 14 residues in the CDR3. From germline, CDR1 is SNHLY and CDR2 FYNNEI. The J segment lost 4 bases and the V segment lost 5 bases, leaving 6 bases of the junction unmatched. CDR3 protein: CASSPGTGLYEQYF. The CDR3 DNA is TGTGCCAGCAGTCCCGGGACAGGGCTATACGAGCAGTACTTC.

The chain combines TRBV15 with TRBJ2-7, with D unclear. The V end lost 6 bases, the J end lost 3 bases, and 9 bases lay between the germline ends. The CDR3 loop spans 12 amino acids. Germline assignment: CDR1 LNHNV and CDR2 YYDKDF (reference sequence). CDR3 in amino acids: CATSHENYEQYF. Here the CDR3 DNA reads TGTGCCACCAGTCACGAGAACTACGAGCAGTACTTC.

This chain uses TRBV5-6 with TRBJ1-6, with a tentative D call TRBD1 (5 bases). The CDR3 covers 15 residues. Between the trimmed V and J ends, which lost 4 bases and 10 bases, there was a span of 18 bases. From germline, CDR1 is SGHDT and CDR2 YYEEEE. DNA of the CDR3: TGTGCCAGCAGCCTAGGGTCCAATCCAGGGTCACCCCTCCACTTT. It translates to CASSLGSNPGSPLHF.

This clone was recorded only once. This chain uses TRBV19 with TRBJ2-7; a possible D gene is TRBD2 (6 bases). The germline V gene has CDR1 LNHDA and CDR2 SQIVND (reference sequence). The CDR3 has 13 residues. The ends were cut back, 3 bases at V and 6 bases at J, with 12 bases in the middle. The CDR3 DNA sequence: TGTGCCAGTAGTATTCAACTAGCCTCCGAGCAGTACTTC. Its protein is CASSIQLASEQYF.

The J gene is TRBJ1-1, the V gene TRBV27; D is unclear. This CDR3 comprises 13 residues. V was shortened by 4 bases and J by 5 bases, with 11 bases between the two germline ends. Germline CDR1 reads MNHEY; CDR2 reads SMNVEV (reference sequence). The CDR3 nucleotides read TGTGCCAGCAGTTACGGGAGGTTAACTGAAGCTTTCTTT. Protein: CASSYGRLTEAFF.

V and J are TRBV15 and TRBJ1-1, with a weak D call TRBD1 (6 bases). The CDR3 has 15 amino acids. Germline V gives CDR1 LNHNV, CDR2 YYDKDF (reference sequence). Trimming shortened V by 1 base and J by 1 base, and 10 bases separated the two germline ends. The CDR3 reads CATSRGTGRNTEAFF. CDR3 DNA sequence: TGTGCCACCAGCAGAGGTACAGGGAGGAACACTGAAGCTTTCTTT.

V gene TRBV4-1 combines with J gene TRBJ2-1; 9 positions agree with TRBD2. Germline V gene data show CDR1 as MGHRA and CDR2 as YSYEKL. V shed 4 bases and J 7 bases; nucleotides not matched to a gene: 17. The length of the CDR3 is 18 residues. DNA of the CDR3: TGCGCCAGCAGCCCTCGGCGCGAGCGGGAGGATTGGAGGAATGAGCAGTTCTTC. Translation: CASSPRREREDWRNEQFF.

The V call is TRBV13, the J call TRBJ2-7; maybe TRBD1 (6 bases). This CDR3 has 15 amino acids. Germline CDR1 PRHDT, CDR2 FYEKMQ (reference sequence). Trimming cost V 5 bases and J 4 bases, with 18 bases left between them. The CDR3 spells CASSPMTGGLYEQYF. CDR3 coding DNA: TGTGCCAGCAGCCCCATGACAGGAGGTTTATACGAGCAGTACTTC.

The V gene is TRBV9, the J gene TRBJ1-1, with 8 bases lining up with TRBD1. CDR1 is SGDLS, CDR2 YYNGEE, per germline. V shed 1 base and J 0 bases; nucleotides not matched to a gene: 5. The CDR3 sequence is 16 residues long. DNA for the CDR3: TGTGCCAGCAGCGTATCAGGGGGCCCCTTGAACACTGAAGCTTTCTTT. Encoded protein: CASSVSGGPLNTEAFF.

The chain combines TRBV4-2 with TRBJ2-7, with D tentatively TRBD2 (6 bases). Germline loops: CDR1 LGHNA, CDR2 YNFKEQ. V gave up 0 bases and J gave up 3 bases, with 12 bases separating them. This CDR3 contains 15 residues. CDR3 amino acids: CASSQEWLGGYEQYF. CDR3 coding DNA: TGTGCCAGCAGCCAAGAATGGTTGGGGGGCTACGAGCAGTACTTC.

The V call is TRBV30, the J call TRBJ2-1; 7 bases fit TRBD1. V lost 0 bases and J lost 7; bases outside the gene matches: 6. The CDR3 is 14 residues long. CDR1 is GTSNPN and CDR2 is SVGIG in the germline V gene (reference sequence). The DNA for the CDR3 is TGTGCCTGGAGTGTAAGCAGGGGGTGGAATGAGCAGTTCTTC. Protein sequence: CAWSVSRGWNEQFF.

The chain combines TRBV28 with TRBJ1-2, with D unclear. The CDR3 sequence is 13 residues long. Trimming took off 3 bases at V and 3 bases at J, with 8 bases between the two ends. Looked up from germline, CDR1 is MDHEN and CDR2 is SYDVKM. CDR3 region: CASSLLAHYGYTF. The CDR3, as DNA: TGTGCCAGCAGTTTGCTGGCTCACTATGGCTACACCTTC.

The chain uses TRBV10-3 and TRBJ2-2; 7 nucleotides line up with TRBD1. The CDR3 contains 16 residues. J lost 5 bases, V lost 0 bases, and 6 bases had no gene match. Germline V lookup: CDR1 ENHRY, CDR2 SYGVKD. The CDR3 DNA follows: TGTGCCATCAGTGAGTCTAACAGGGGCCCTACCGGGGAGCTGTTTTTT. Translated: CAISESNRGPTGELFF.

V is TRBV4-1 and J is TRBJ1-4; the D is unclear. This CDR3 comprises 15 residues. Germline CDR1 MGHRA, CDR2 YSYEKL. Trimming removed 2 bases at V and 4 bases at J, with 11 bases between. The CDR3 protein is CASSQSERLNEKLFF. CDR3 DNA sequence: TGCGCCAGCAGCCAAAGCGAGAGACTTAATGAAAAACTGTTTTTT.

This chain connects TRBV27 to TRBJ2-7; 7 nucleotides line up with TRBD1. The CDR3 contains 15 residues. Germline CDR1 MNHEY, CDR2 SMNVEV (reference sequence). V trimming: 3 bases; J trimming: 5 bases; junction bases outside the gene matches: 10. The CDR3 region has the DNA TGTGCCAGCAGTTTGGGGACAGCACCAGGTAACGAGCAGTACTTC. The encoded protein is CASSLGTAPGNEQYF.

The rearrangement uses TRBV4-1 and TRBJ2-7; TRBD2 agrees at 8 bases. The V gene end was trimmed by 1 base and the J gene end by 5 bases; junction bases not matched to a gene: 7. The CDR3 runs to 15 residues. The germline V gene has CDR1 MGHRA and CDR2 YSYEKL. CDR3 DNA sequence: TGCGCCAGCAGCCAAGGCCAGCGGGAGCAGCACGAGCAGTACTTC. Its translation: CASSQGQREQHEQYF.

This chain connects TRBV4-2 to TRBJ2-1; maybe TRBD1 (5 bases). In germline, CDR1 is LGHNA, CDR2 YNFKEQ. The V end was cut by 0 bases, the J end by 3 bases, with 9 bases between. CDR3 size: 15 residues. CDR3 DNA: TGTGCCAGCAGCCAAGATGCAGGGATCTACAATGAGCAGTTCTTC. This codes for CASSQDAGIYNEQFF.